The sequence of this TCR beta chain was determined in a study of human T cells and chemical hapten exposure. This sample's time point: patch test 1, 2 weeks after DPC sensitization. Noted treatment: therapeutic diphenylcyclopropenone sensitization with weekly scalp DPC. Unique molecular identifiers were linked by the library to individual cDNA molecules. TCRdb passed the RACE reads through MiXCR, listing each CDR3 protein once. The profile covers about 120,000 distinct CDR3 sequences, with 12% to 15% appearing a single time and around 0.84% taken by the ten largest. There are 14 residues in the CDR3. V shed 5 bases, J shed 3 bases, and the junction held 6 bases outside the gene matches. Germline CDR1 SGHVS, CDR2 FQNEAQ. Notes on this clonotype: The antigen is undetermined.

Whole-study findings and limits: DPC sensitization did not alter TCRs above 1 in 1000 frequency. Compared to controls, expanded TCRs made significantly more large clusters of similar CDR3s.

Sequencing was performed on whole blood, taken in connection with sensitization to the hapten diphenylcyclopropenone (DPC). The V gene is TRBV7-8, the J gene TRBJ2-7, with 8 bases lining up with TRBD2. The sequence was collected from a young man with alopecia areata. Some clones in this sample may be carry-over from other donors' samples. The CDR3 loop is CASSEGTSLYEQYF. The CDR3 DNA follows: TGTGCCAGCAGCGAGGGGACTAGTCTCTACGAGCAGTACTTC.